These 2 T cell receptor beta chains share one sample of origin, sequenced in a study of T cell repertoires in cytomegalovirus infection (dated by TCRdb to the late 2010s). Sequencing used an Illumina HiSeq 1500. TCRdb reprocessed the public reads (quality trimming at Q25 with fastp, clone calling with MiXCR) and kept in-frame beta chains. Merged by CDR3 protein, the rows form single entries marked with the most common genes and DNA. Counted in this sample were 500,000 to 600,000 distinct CDR3 sequences; about 15% of them appeared once. The ten top clones hold about 24% of the sample. The sequenced material came from CD8+ T cells from PBMCs. Source of these receptors: a human donor in good health (CMV status not recorded). Some clones in this sample may be carry-over from other donors' samples.

This clonotype occurred many times. This rearrangement joins TRBV7-9 to TRBJ1-4, with unresolved D. The germline gives CDR1 SEHNR, CDR2 FQNEAQ (reference sequence). This CDR3 region has 13 residues. Trimming cost V 5 bases and J 5 bases, with 9 bases left between them. The DNA of the CDR3 is TGTGCCAGCAGCCCTAGGACGAATGAAAAACTGTTTTTT. Amino acid sequence: CASSPRTNEKLFF.

The V gene is TRBV7-9, the J gene TRBJ2-4, with 9 positions matching TRBD1. Germline values: CDR1 SEHNR, CDR2 FQNEAQ (reference sequence). There are 18 residues in the CDR3. V trimming: 5 bases; J trimming: 1 base; junction bases outside the gene matches: 12. CDR3 nucleotides: TGTGCCAGCAGCCCTCCGGGACAGGGCGGTAGGGCCAAAAACATTCAGTACTTC. It yields the protein CASSPPGQGGRAKNIQYF.